These T cell receptor beta chains were read from a single sample in a study of blood T cell repertoires in COVID-19. Sequencing was performed with immunoSEQ multiplex PCR; in TCRdb, only in-frame clones are kept and a portion is missing. The sample yields 90,000 to 150,000 clones, approximately 80% seen once. Sequencing input: peripheral blood. Receptors were obtained from a human donor in a cohort sampled during active COVID-19. CDR3s include the opening cysteine and the closing phenylalanine or tryptophan. Each record gives: D gene, clone size, J gene, V gene, CDR3 protein, CDR3 DNA. The D gene is left open where the match is weak. Some rows have no size entry. The others give once, few or many, or a class for an expanded clone.

TRBD2 - TRBJ2-1 TRBV27 CASSPGTSGATYYNEQFF TGTGCCAGCAGTCCGGGGACTAGCGGGGCCACTTACTACAATGAGCAGTTCTTC
- - TRBJ2-3 TRBV7-2 CASSLVYAAGAKRGTQYF TGTGCCAGCAGCTTAGTTTATGCGGCAGGGGCCAAGAGGGGAACGCAGTATTTT
- - TRBJ2-5 TRBV9 CASSVGSAQETQYF TGTGCCAGCAGCGTAGGGAGCGCGCAAGAGACCCAGTACTTC
TRBD1 - TRBJ1-4 TRBV9 CASSVSARQQGANEKLFF TGTGCCAGCAGCGTTTCGGCCCGCCAACAGGGGGCTAATGAAAAACTGTTTTTT
TRBD2 - TRBJ2-1 TRBV5-1 CASSWGSGASYNEQFF TGCGCCAGCAGCTGGGGGAGCGGGGCTAGCTACAATGAGCAGTTCTTC
TRBD2 - TRBJ2-7 TRBV7-9 CASSFSGANYEQYF TGTGCCAGCAGCTTTAGCGGGGCCAACTACGAGCAGTACTTC
- - TRBJ2-6 TRBV19 CASSGGLGSGANVLTF TGTGCCAGTAGTGGAGGTTTAGGCTCTGGGGCCAACGTCCTGACTTTC
- - TRBJ2-7 TRBV5-6 CASSLDGAPSYEQYF TGTGCCAGCAGCTTGGATGGGGCTCCTAGCTACGAGCAGTACTTC
- - TRBJ1-1 TRBV7-8 CASSLRAGVSEAFF TGTGCCAGCAGCTTACGGGCGGGGGTGAGTGAAGCTTTCTTT
TRBD1 medium-sized TRBJ2-6 TRBV5-4 CASSPGTGPPSGANVLTF TGTGCCAGCAGCCCCGGGACAGGCCCCCCCTCCGGGGCCAACGTCCTGACTTTC
TRBD2 once TRBJ2-5 TRBV9 CASSLGLAGQETQYF TGTGCCAGCAGCCTAGGACTAGCGGGACAAGAGACCCAGTACTTC
- once TRBJ2-7 TRBV5-8 CASRVDPGTPLEQYF TGTGCCAGCAGGGTAGATCCGGGAACACCTCTCGAGCAGTACTTC
- - TRBJ1-2 TRBV6-5 CASSDGGPVVWGYTF TGTGCCAGTTCAGACGGGGGTCCCGTGGTTTGGGGCTACACCTTC
- - TRBJ1-2 TRBV5-1 CASSSQGHDGYTF TGCGCCAGCAGCTCCCAGGGTCACGATGGCTACACCTTC
- - TRBJ1-5 TRBV7-8 CASSPGGVGNQPQHF TGTGCCAGCAGCCCCGGGGGGGTGGGGAATCAGCCCCAGCATTTT
- - TRBJ1-4 TRBV28 CASSLLGATNEKLFF TGTGCCAGCAGTTTGTTAGGGGCAACTAATGAAAAACTGTTTTTT
TRBD2 - TRBJ2-7 TRBV6-6 CASSPPNGGGTYEQYF TGTGCCAGCAGTCCCCCTAACGGGGGGGGAACCTACGAGCAGTACTTC
TRBD1 few TRBJ1-5 TRBV2 CASSGPGTGSNQPQHF TGTGCCAGCAGTGGGCCCGGGACAGGGAGCAATCAGCCCCAGCATTTT
- - TRBJ1-2 TRBV5-1 CASSLSGVEGYTF TGCGCCAGCAGCTTGTCCGGGGTGGAGGGCTACACCTTC
TRBD2 - TRBJ2-3 TRBV3-1/TRBV3-2 CASSRRGTRSTDTQYF TGTGCCAGCAGCCGGCGGGGGACTAGAAGCACAGATACGCAGTATTTT
TRBD1 few TRBJ1-2 TRBV29-1 CSVYDRAGGYTF TGCAGCGTTTACGACAGGGCGGGTGGCTACACCTTC
- - TRBJ1-1 TRBV4-3 CASSQVQNTEAFF TGCGCCAGCAGCCAAGTACAGAACACTGAAGCTTTCTTT
TRBD1 once TRBJ2-1 TRBV7-7 CASSLGQGANEQFF TGTGCTAGCAGCCTCGGACAGGGGGCGAATGAGCAGTTCTTC
- once TRBJ1-4 TRBV27 CATGVPRGTNEKLFF TGTGCCACCGGAGTCCCCCGAGGGACTAATGAAAAACTGTTTTTT
- - TRBJ2-7 TRBV19 CARHSFSYEQYF TGTGCCAGACACAGCTTCTCCTACGAGCAGTACTTC
TRBD1 - TRBJ2-3 TRBV5-1 CASRLTGNTDTQYF TGCGCCAGCAGATTGACAGGGAACACAGATACGCAGTATTTT
TRBD1 - TRBJ2-5 TRBV19 CASSPGGTGGGETQYF TGTGCCAGTAGCCCCGGGGGGACAGGGGGTGGGGAGACCCAGTACTTC